A selection of T cell receptor beta chains follows, all from one sample in a study of cytomegalovirus exposure and HLA in healthy donors. Some clones are missing from TCRdb's copy, which holds only in-frame ones; the method was immunoSEQ multiplex PCR. The sample gives over 20,000 clones, about four fifths of which show up once; 3.5% to 5.5% is in the top ten. The sample comprised PBMCs. Every receptor here comes from a male donor in good health and CMV-seronegative. Both conserved end residues are part of each CDR3. A D gene is named only where the DNA matches it firmly. Rows give clone size only sometimes, using once, few, many, or a class for an expanded clone.

j_gene,v_gene,abundance,d_gene,CDR3aa,CDR3nt
TRBJ2-3,TRBV6-5,-,-,CASSYFGDFRTDTQYF,TGTGCCAGCAGTTACTTTGGGGACTTCCGCACAGATACGCAGTATTTT
TRBJ2-5,TRBV10-3,-,-,CAISESSFVVGETQYF,TGTGCCATCAGTGAGTCGAGTTTTGTAGTTGGAGAGACCCAGTACTTC
TRBJ2-2,TRBV7-9,-,-,CSSSKTEVNTGELFF,TGTTCCAGCAGCAAGACAGAGGTTAACACCGGGGAGCTGTTTTTT
TRBJ1-2,TRBV20-1,-,-,CSAPTGYGYTF,TGCAGTGCTCCTACAGGGTATGGCTACACCTTC
TRBJ2-5,TRBV6-5,-,TRBD2,CANSYSGGSVQYF,TGTGCCAACAGTTACAGCGGGGGCAGTGTCCAGTACTTC
TRBJ2-1,TRBV28,-,TRBD2,CASSSRGLAGGRDSYNEQFF,TGTGCCAGCAGTTCCCGAGGACTAGCGGGAGGAAGAGACTCCTACAATGAGCAGTTCTTC
TRBJ2-1,TRBV28,-,TRBD2,CASSFAGGDNEQFF,TGTGCCAGCAGTTTTGCGGGGGGAGACAATGAGCAGTTCTTC
TRBJ2-2,TRBV6-5,-,-,CASSYSTRFTGELFF,TGTGCCAGCAGTTACTCTACAAGATTCACCGGGGAGCTGTTTTTT
TRBJ2-7,TRBV23-1,-,TRBD1,CASSSQLDRVLIEQYF,TGCGCCAGCAGTTCACAGTTGGACAGGGTTCTAATCGAGCAGTACTTC
TRBJ1-4,TRBV7-9,-,-,CAASPTAGNEKLFF,TGTGCCGCTAGTCCGACAGCCGGTAATGAAAAACTGTTTTTT
TRBJ2-7,TRBV19,-,-,CASSINRESRSEQYF,TGTGCCAGTAGTATAAACAGGGAGTCCCGAAGCGAGCAGTACTTC
TRBJ2-7,TRBV10-1,-,-,CANQRSRSYEQYF,TGCGCCAACCAGAGATCAAGGAGCTACGAGCAGTACTTC
TRBJ1-1,TRBV28,-,-,CASSLSSVQQGYGEAFF,TGTGCCAGCAGTTTATCTTCTGTTCAACAGGGTTATGGTGAAGCTTTCTTT
TRBJ1-2,TRBV2,once,-,CASSGQTNYGYTF,TGTGCCAGCAGTGGACAGACTAACTATGGCTACACCTTC
TRBJ2-1,TRBV6-6,-,TRBD1,CASSFGTGQGQFF,TGTGCCAGCAGTTTTGGGACAGGGCAGGGGCAGTTCTTC
TRBJ2-5,TRBV15,-,-,CATSHETRQETQYF,TGTGCCACCAGCCACGAGACTAGACAAGAGACCCAGTACTTC
TRBJ1-5,TRBV6-1,-,-,CASSEYPGPNNQPQHF,TGTGCCAGCAGTGAATACCCAGGGCCAAACAATCAGCCCCAGCATTTT
TRBJ2-5,TRBV6-1,few,-,CASSEAGGSETQYF,TGTGCCAGCAGTGAGGCAGGAGGTTCGGAGACCCAGTACTTC
TRBJ2-7,TRBV2,-,-,CASSRALGEQYF,TGTGCCAGCAGTAGAGCCCTCGGGGAGCAGTACTTC
TRBJ1-2,TRBV7-9,-,-,CASPKANPGDYGYTF,TGTGCCAGCCCCAAAGCGAACCCGGGGGACTATGGCTACACCTTC
TRBJ2-1,TRBV4-2,-,TRBD2,CASSQPVAGDSYNEQFF,TGTGCCAGCAGCCAACCCGTTGCGGGGGACTCCTACAATGAGCAGTTCTTC
TRBJ2-7,TRBV25-1,-,TRBD1,CASSNQGAGSYEQYF,TGTGCCAGCAGTAATCAGGGGGCGGGGTCCTACGAGCAGTACTTC
TRBJ2-1,TRBV27,-,-,CASNDPGGGRANEQFF,TGTGCCAGCAACGATCCAGGGGGCGGGAGGGCCAATGAGCAGTTCTTC
TRBJ1-5,TRBV19,-,-,CASNPGVDNQPQHF,TGTGCCAGTAACCCGGGTGTGGACAATCAGCCCCAGCATTTT